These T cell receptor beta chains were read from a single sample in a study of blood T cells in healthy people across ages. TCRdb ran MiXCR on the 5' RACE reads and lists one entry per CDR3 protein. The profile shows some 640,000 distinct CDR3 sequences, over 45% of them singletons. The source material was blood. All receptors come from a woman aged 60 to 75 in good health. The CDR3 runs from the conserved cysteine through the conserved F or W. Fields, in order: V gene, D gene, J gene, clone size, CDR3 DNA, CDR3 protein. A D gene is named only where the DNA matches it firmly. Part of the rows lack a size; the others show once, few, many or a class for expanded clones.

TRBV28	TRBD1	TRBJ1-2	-	TGTGCCAGCAGTTTGTCCCGGGACAGGGGGCGAGGTAGCGGCTACACCTTC	CASSLSRDRGRGSGYTF
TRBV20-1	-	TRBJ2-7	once	TGCAGTACTGGGAAGAGTGGGGGTGCCCACGAGCAGTACTTC	CSTGKSGGAHEQYF
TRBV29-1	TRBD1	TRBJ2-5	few	TGCAGCGTAACCGGGACAGGAGGACCCCAAGAGACCCAGTACTTC	CSVTGTGGPQETQYF
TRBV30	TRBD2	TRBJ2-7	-	TGTGCCTGGAGTGTAAATCTAGCGGGAGGGTACGAGCAGTACTTC	CAWSVNLAGGYEQYF
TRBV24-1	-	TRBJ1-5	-	TGTGCCACCAGTGATTCGAACAGGGCCACCGATCAGCCCCAGCATTTT	CATSDSNRATDQPQHF
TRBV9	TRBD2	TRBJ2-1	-	TGTGCCAGCAGCGTAGGCCGGTCTAGCGGTTACAATGAGCAGTTCTTC	CASSVGRSSGYNEQFF
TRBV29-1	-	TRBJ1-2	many	TGCAGCGCGGGGGGGGACACCTATGGCTACACCTTC	CSAGGDTYGYTF
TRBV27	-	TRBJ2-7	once	TGTGCCAGCAGTTCCTCAACTAGCCCTGACTATGAGCAGTACTTC	CASSSSTSPDYEQYF
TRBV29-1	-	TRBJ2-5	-	TGCAGCGTTGAAGATAGATGGACAGACTCCGGGCGGTACTTC	CSVEDRWTDSGRYF
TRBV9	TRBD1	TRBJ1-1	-	TGTGCCAGCAGCGAACAGGGGGCCGTGAACCCTGAAGCTTTCTTT	CASSEQGAVNPEAFF
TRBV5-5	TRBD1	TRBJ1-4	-	TGTGCCAGCAGCCTTACGGGACAGGCTGAAAAACTGTTTTTT	CASSLTGQAEKLFF
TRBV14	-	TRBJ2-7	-	TGTGCCAGCAGCCAGACATTCGACGAGCAGTACTTC	CASSQTFDEQYF
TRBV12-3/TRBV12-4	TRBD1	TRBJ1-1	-	TGTGCCAGCAGTTCTTGGGACAGGGATGAAGCTTTCTTT	CASSSWDRDEAFF
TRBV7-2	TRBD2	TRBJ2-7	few	TGTGCCAGCAGCTTAGGGCTAGCGGGAATCTACGAGCAGTACTTC	CASSLGLAGIYEQYF
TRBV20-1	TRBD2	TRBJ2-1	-	TGCAGTGCTAGGACTAGCGGGAGCCGCGATGAGCAGTTCTTC	CSARTSGSRDEQFF
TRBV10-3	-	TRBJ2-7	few	TGTGCCATCACTCCGACAAACGAGAGGGAGCAGTACTTC	CAITPTNEREQYF
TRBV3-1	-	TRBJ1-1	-	TGTGCCAGCAGCGACCGGACAGTGAACACTGAAGCTTTCTTT	CASSDRTVNTEAFF
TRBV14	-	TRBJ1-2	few	TGTGCCAGCAGCCGCCATAGGACCGCCGGAATGGGCTATGGCTACACCTTC	CASSRHRTAGMGYGYTF
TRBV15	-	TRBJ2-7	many	TGTGCCACCAGCAGAGATAGTCAGGGGCTGTCAAGCGAGCAGTACTTC	CATSRDSQGLSSEQYF
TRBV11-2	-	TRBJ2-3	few	TGTGCCAGCAGCCGTGCCTGGAGCACAGATACGCAGTATTTT	CASSRAWSTDTQYF
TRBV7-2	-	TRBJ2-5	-	TGTGCCAGCAGCCCCCCGTACTTC	CASSPPYF
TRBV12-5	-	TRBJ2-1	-	TGTGCTAGTGGTTCCCCGGGGACCTACAATGAGCAGTTCTTC	CASGSPGTYNEQFF
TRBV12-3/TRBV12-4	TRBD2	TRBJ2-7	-	TGTGCCAGCAGTTCCCGCGGGGGAACCTCCTACGAGCAGTACTTC	CASSSRGGTSYEQYF
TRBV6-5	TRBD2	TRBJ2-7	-	TGTGCCAGCAGCACCCCCCGGACTAGCGGGAGCTACGAGCAGTACTTC	CASSTPRTSGSYEQYF
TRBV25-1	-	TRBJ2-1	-	TGTGCCAGCAGTACAGGGATTGAGCAGTTCTTC	CASSTGIEQFF
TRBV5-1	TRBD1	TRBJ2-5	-	TGCGCCAGCAGCACAGGGGGCCGGGGCCAAGAGACCCAGTACTTC	CASSTGGRGQETQYF
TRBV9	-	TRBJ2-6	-	TGTGCCAGCAGCAAGACGGTCTCTGGGGCCAACGTCCTGACTTTC	CASSKTVSGANVLTF
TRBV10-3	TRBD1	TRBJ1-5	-	TGTGCCACCGGGACAGGTAGCAATCAGCCCCAGCATTTT	CATGTGSNQPQHF
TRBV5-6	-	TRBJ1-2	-	TGTGCCAGCAGCTTGGAAGGTGGTTCCAGGTTGGGCCATGGCTACACCTTC	CASSLEGGSRLGHGYTF
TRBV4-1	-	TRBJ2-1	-	TGCGCCAGCAGCACTTGGGGGAGCTCCTACAATGAGCAGTTCTTC	CASSTWGSSYNEQFF
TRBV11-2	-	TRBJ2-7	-	TGTGCCAGCATGCGGGATCTCGCCTACGAGCAGTACTTC	CASMRDLAYEQYF
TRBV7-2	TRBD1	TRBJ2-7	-	TGTGCCAGCAGCCCAACCGGGACAGGACGACAGTACTTC	CASSPTGTGRQYF
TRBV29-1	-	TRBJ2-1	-	TGCAGCGCTGGTAGTGGGGTGGATGGGCAGTTCTTC	CSAGSGVDGQFF
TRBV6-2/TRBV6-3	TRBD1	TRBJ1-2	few	TGTGCCAGCAGTTTCGGACAGGAGGACTACACCTTC	CASSFGQEDYTF
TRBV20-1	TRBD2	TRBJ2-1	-	TGCAGTGCTAGTAGCGGGGAGAACAATGAGCAGTTCTTC	CSASSGENNEQFF